Below are 30 T cell receptor beta chains sequenced from a single sample in a study of response to subunit inactivated influenza vaccine. TCRdb analysed the RT-PCR reads with MiXCR anew, one entry per CDR3 protein. Of roughly 520,000 distinct CDR3 sequences in the sample, 25% were seen once. The specimen was CD4+ T cells sorted from PBMCs, collected 4 to 6 days after vaccination. These receptors all stem from a man in his forties or fifties who received an inactivated influenza vaccine.

This clonotype was detected a few times. CDR3 in amino acids: CASRSGTGGTEAFF. The CDR3 DNA reads TGTGCCAGCAGGTCCGGGACAGGGGGGACTGAAGCTTTCTTT. This chain uses TRBV12-3 or TRBV12-4 with TRBJ1-1, with 11 bases matching TRBD1. Trimming removed 6 bases from V and 5 bases from J; junction bases left unmatched: 5. This CDR3 region has 14 residues.

This clonotype was counted a few times. V gene TRBV9 combines with J gene TRBJ2-1; D is unclear. V was shortened by 0 bases and J by 10 bases, with 11 bases between the two germline ends. Per the germline V gene, CDR1 is SGDLS and CDR2 is YYNGEE. The CDR3 has 13 residues. The CDR3 sequence: CASSVGVDLEQFF. The CDR3 DNA sequence: TGTGCCAGCAGCGTAGGTGTGGATCTGGAGCAGTTCTTC.

This clonotype was found a few times. V is TRBV18 and J is TRBJ1-1; D uncertain. With 4 bases removed from V and 4 bases from J, the gap between germline ends came to 10 bases. Germline CDR1 reads KGHSH; CDR2 reads LQKENI. The CDR3 covers 13 residues. CDR3 residues: CASSHETVTEAFF. As DNA, the CDR3 is TGTGCCAGCTCACATGAGACTGTCACTGAAGCTTTCTTT.

This chain connects TRBV5-1 to TRBJ2-5; 8 bases align to TRBD2. The CDR3 contains 16 residues. The V segment lost 6 bases and the J segment 2 bases; nucleotides outside the gene matches: 12. The germline V gene encodes CDR1 SGHRS and CDR2 YFSETQ. The CDR3 loop is CASTSGGTSGQETQYF. CDR3 sequence (DNA): TGCGCCAGCACCTCTGGCGGAACTAGCGGACAAGAGACCCAGTACTTC.

This clonotype has at least ten counts. This chain joins TRBV29-1 and TRBJ2-3; 11 nucleotides line up with TRBD2. The J segment lost 3 bases and the V segment lost 7 bases, leaving 6 bases of the junction unmatched. CDR1 SQVTM and CDR2 ANQGSEA come from the germline V gene. This CDR3 has 14 amino acids. This CDR3 reads CSAFASGRTDTQYF. The CDR3 coding sequence is TGCAGCGCCTTCGCTAGCGGGAGGACAGATACGCAGTATTTT.

This clonotype has more than one count but fewer than ten. This chain joins TRBV12-3 or TRBV12-4 and TRBJ2-7; possible D gene TRBD2, 6 bases. V gave up 4 bases and J gave up 1 base, with 11 bases separating them. The CDR3 runs 14 residues. This chain's CDR3 is CASSWGGPSYEQYF. In nucleotides, the CDR3 is TGTGCCAGCAGTTGGGGAGGCCCTTCCTACGAGCAGTACTTC.

V usage is TRBV10-3 and J usage is TRBJ1-2, with 7 bases lining up with TRBD1. The CDR3 has 13 residues. CDR1 is ENHRY and CDR2 is SYGVKD in the germline V gene. With V trimmed by 0 bases and J by 5 bases, 0 bases remained unmatched. CDR3 nucleotide sequence: TGTGCCATCAGTGAGTCGACAGGGTATGGCTACACCTTC. Translating it yields CAISESTGYGYTF.

The chain joins TRBV20-1 to TRBJ2-1; TRBD1 agrees at 9 bases. The V gene's germline CDR1 is DFQATT and CDR2 SNEGSKA (reference sequence). Trimming took 6 bases from V and 6 from J; bases not matched to a gene: 9. The CDR3 is 14 amino acids. CDR3 protein: CSAKRDRVGNEQFF. Written as DNA, the CDR3 is TGCAGTGCCAAAAGGGACAGGGTGGGCAATGAGCAGTTCTTC.

In its sample, this clonotype was seen a few times. The rearrangement joins TRBV10-3 to TRBJ2-3; 7 bases map to TRBD2. The germline CDR1 and CDR2 sequences are ENHRY and SYGVKD. With 4 bases clipped from V and 3 bases from J, the junction kept 10 bases outside the gene matches. The CDR3 sequence is 16 residues long. CDR3 coding DNA: TGTGCCATCAGTGGCAACGGGGCGGGGGAAACAGATACGCAGTATTTT. Protein: CAISGNGAGETDTQYF.

In its sample, this clonotype was seen a few times. The chain combines TRBV7-9 with TRBJ2-3; TRBD1 matches at 7 bases. The CDR3 has 16 amino acids. V lost 6 bases, J lost 4 bases, and 13 bases stayed unmatched. The germline CDR1 and CDR2 sequences are SEHNR and FQNEAQ (reference sequence). CDR3 coding DNA: TGTGCCAGCAGTAGGAGGTGGCAGGGGGTGGCAGATACGCAGTATTTT. This gives the protein CASSRRWQGVADTQYF.

This clonotype was found a few times. This chain connects TRBV20-1 to TRBJ2-7; the D call may be TRBD1 or TRBD2 (5 bases each). V was clipped by 1 base and J by 5 bases, with 6 bases between them. CDR3 length equals 11 residues. Germline assignment: CDR1 DFQATT and CDR2 SNEGSKA (reference sequence). CDR3 nucleotide sequence: TGCAGTGCTAGAGTGGGGGACGAGCAGTACTTC. Protein sequence: CSARVGDEQYF.

The chain couples TRBV7-2 to TRBJ2-2; no clear D. The CDR3 is 14 amino acids. The V end lost 5 bases, the J end lost 3 bases, and 10 bases lay between the germline ends. CDR1 and CDR2 from the germline V gene are SGHTA and FQGNSA. The CDR3 bases are TGTGCCAGCAGCGCCACCCTAGACACCGGGGAGCTGTTTTTT. Translating it yields CASSATLDTGELFF.

The rearrangement joins TRBV6-1 to TRBJ1-5, with unresolved D. Trimming left V 6 bases short and J 7 bases short, with 13 bases between. This CDR3 has 13 amino acids. CDR1 and CDR2 from the germline V gene are MNHNS and SASEGT. CDR3 residues: CASSPRFGQPQHF. The CDR3 DNA sequence: TGTGCCAGCAGCCCCCGGTTTGGGCAGCCCCAGCATTTT.

This clonotype was detected once. V and J are TRBV29-1 and TRBJ2-7; the match to TRBD1 covers 11 bases. Germline values: CDR1 SQVTM, CDR2 ANQGSEA. V lost 3 bases to trimming and J lost 6 bases; unmatched junction nucleotides: 10. The CDR3 spans 15 residues. CDR3: CSVEAGTGGTSEQYF. The CDR3 DNA reads TGCAGCGTTGAGGCCGGGACAGGGGGTACCTCCGAGCAGTACTTC.

This clonotype was detected a few times. The rearrangement links TRBV12-3 or TRBV12-4 to TRBJ2-3, with D tentatively TRBD1 or TRBD2 (5 bases each). CDR3 length: 15 residues. V gave up 1 base and J gave up 8 bases, with 16 bases separating them. The CDR3 loop reads CASSLDPWGKVTQYF. DNA of the CDR3: TGTGCCAGCAGTTTAGATCCCTGGGGGAAGGTTACGCAGTATTTT.

This clonotype was seen many times. This sequence joins TRBV12-3 or TRBV12-4 and TRBJ1-2; D gene unclear. The CDR3 totals 11 residues. V lost 5 bases and J lost 3, with 4 bases in between. The CDR3: CASSQDYGYTF. The CDR3 DNA reads as TGTGCCAGCAGTCAGGACTATGGCTACACCTTC.

This clonotype was seen only a few times. The chain is built from TRBV4-3 and TRBJ1-1; no clear D gene. Trimming left V 0 bases short and J 6 bases short, with 14 bases between. CDR1 is LGHNA, CDR2 YSLEER, per germline. CDR3 length equals 15 residues. The CDR3 DNA is TGCGCCAGCAGCCAAGAATACAGTAGAGGGTCTGAAGCTTTCTTT. Translated, it gives CASSQEYSRGSEAFF.

A remark on this clonotype: The final CDR3 position lacks the conserved phenylalanine or tryptophan, pointing to a likely read error. No DNA is shown, since the ends of the CDR3 on it are uncertain; the CDR3 is the one TCRdb lists. The gene calls are TRBV9 and TRBJ1-1; the table's D gene call, TRBD1, was not cross checked with the DNA. Per germline, CDR1 SGDLS and CDR2 YYNGEE. Inclusive of both ends, the CDR3 amounts to 8 amino acids. This chain's CDR3 is CASSVVGV.

The genes are TRBV3-1 and TRBJ2-1; D is undetermined. This CDR3 has 13 residues. Germline V lookup: CDR1 LGHDT, CDR2 YNNKEL (reference sequence). V lost 1 base and J 7 bases, leaving 8 bases between the germline ends. CDR3 coding DNA: TGTGCCAGCAGCCAAGGGGCCCAGAATGAGCAGTTCTTC. The encoded protein is CASSQGAQNEQFF.

The chain employs TRBV20-1 and TRBJ2-1, with 7 nucleotides matching TRBD1. CDR1 is DFQATT and CDR2 is SNEGSKA in the germline V gene (reference sequence). The CDR3 contains 14 residues. J was trimmed by 4 bases and V by 6 bases; bases with no gene match: 9. The CDR3 here is CSAINPDRYNEQFF. CDR3 in DNA: TGCAGTGCCATCAACCCGGACAGGTACAATGAGCAGTTCTTC.

Worth noting for this clonotype: The junction departs from germline at one end; a sequencing error may be responsible. This chain links TRBV30 with TRBJ2-5, with 10 bases lining up with TRBD2. The V gene's germline CDR1 is GTSNPN and CDR2 SVGIG (reference sequence). CDR3 length equals 13 residues. CDR3 nucleotide sequence: TGTGCCCGGAGAAGCGGGGGGGGAGAGACCCAGTACTTC. Protein: CARRSGGGETQYF.

This clonotype occurred a few times. This chain uses TRBV12-2 with TRBJ2-7; TRBD2, the table's D call, was not compared with the DNA. TRBV12-2 is a documented pseudogene. The length of the CDR3 is 19 residues. DNA for the CDR3: TGTGCAAGTCGCTTATCCGGACTAGCGGGGGGTCGAAACCCCTACGAGCAGTACTTC. This sequence encodes CASRLSGLAGGRNPYEQYF.

This clonotype was counted only a few times. The gene calls are TRBV20-1 and TRBJ2-1; 7 positions match TRBD1. V lost 6 bases to trimming and J lost 5 bases; unmatched junction nucleotides: 7. This CDR3 is built from 13 residues. Germline V gene sequence: CDR1 DFQATT, CDR2 SNEGSKA (reference sequence). The CDR3 nucleotides are TGCAGTGCAAGGGGGCACGCCGACAATGAGCAGTTCTTC. Its protein is CSARGHADNEQFF.

The chain recombines TRBV6-1 with TRBJ1-1; unclear D gene. Germline V gene sequence: CDR1 MNHNS, CDR2 SASEGT. CDR3 length: 16 residues. V was pared by 2 bases and J by 11 bases, with 24 bases between. CDR3 residues: CASSESMVRVPWWAFF. Written as DNA, the CDR3 is TGTGCCAGCAGTGAAAGTATGGTCCGAGTTCCGTGGTGGGCTTTCTTT.

The CDR3 sequence: CSAREAGTGELFF. In DNA, the CDR3 is TGCAGTGCTAGAGAGGCCGGCACCGGGGAGCTGTTTTTT. This chain connects TRBV20-1 to TRBJ2-2; D gene ambiguous. The germline V gene has CDR1 DFQATT and CDR2 SNEGSKA (reference sequence). The CDR3 has 13 residues. V lost 0 bases and J 4 bases, leaving 6 bases between the germline ends.

The DNA for the CDR3 is TGCAGCGTTGATGGCAGGGCTAAGACCCAGTACTTC. It specifies CSVDGRAKTQYF. The chain couples TRBV29-1 to TRBJ2-5, with D maybe TRBD1 (5 bases). This CDR3 has 12 amino acids. V gave up 3 bases and J gave up 6 bases, with 11 bases separating them. Germline V gene sequence: CDR1 SQVTM, CDR2 ANQGSEA.

The chain carries TRBV12-3 or TRBV12-4 and TRBJ1-5, with a possible D match to TRBD1 (6 bases). The CDR3 extends over 14 amino acids. V lost 6 bases, J lost 7 bases, and 16 bases lay in between. Here the CDR3 reads CASRSQGGKQPQHF. The CDR3 nucleotides are TGTGCCAGCAGATCACAGGGAGGAAAGCAGCCCCAGCATTTT.

The sample holds a few counts of this clonotype. The chain recombines TRBV12-3 or TRBV12-4 with TRBJ2-7; D not resolved. The CDR3 covers 11 residues. Trimming pared 3 bases from V and 6 bases from J, leaving 6 bases between. The CDR3 nucleotides read TGTGCCAGCAGTTTTAGGGCCGAGCAGTACTTC. Encoded protein: CASSFRAEQYF.

The gene calls are TRBV20-1 and TRBJ2-7; D is perhaps TRBD1 or TRBD2 (5 bases each). The CDR3 totals 14 residues. Germline V gene data show CDR1 as DFQATT and CDR2 as SNEGSKA (reference sequence). Trimming shortened V by 6 bases and J by 6 bases, and 21 bases separated the two germline ends. The CDR3 here is CSATTGTSAREQYF. As DNA, the CDR3 is TGCAGTGCCACAACCGGGACCAGTGCCCGCGAGCAGTACTTC.

Comments on this clonotype: A read error is possible here, since a much larger clone lies one base away. V is TRBV12-3 or TRBV12-4 and J is TRBJ2-7; D remains unclear. V was trimmed by 2 bases and J by 3 bases, leaving 2 bases between them. This CDR3 comprises 11 residues. The CDR3 DNA reads as TGTGCCAGCAGTTTATTCTACGAGCAGTACTTC. Protein: CASSLFYEQYF.